These T cell receptor beta chains were read from a single sample in a study of T cell responses to AZD1222 COVID-19 vaccine. Some clones are missing from TCRdb's copy, which holds only in-frame ones; the method was immunoSEQ multiplex PCR. This repertoire shows roughly 100,000 clones, over 75% found once; its top ten account for 10%. The sequencing used peripheral blood, collected 28 days after the second AZD1222 dose. The receptors stem from an adult who received the AZD1222 COVID-19 vaccine. Both conserved end residues are part of each CDR3. The order of the fields is V gene, D gene, J gene, clone size, CDR3 DNA, CDR3 protein. D genes are given only for firm matches. Size tells how often a clone was seen (once, few, many) or the class of an expanded clone, and some rows leave it out.

TRBV5-1,NA,TRBJ2-5,NA,TGCGCCAGCAGCTTCCTAAGGACCAACCAAGAGACCCAGTACTTC,CASSFLRTNQETQYF
TRBV19,NA,TRBJ2-7,NA,TGTGCCAGTAGTATCGGGCCGGGCACCTACGAGCAGTACTTC,CASSIGPGTYEQYF
TRBV28,NA,TRBJ2-4,NA,TGTGCCAGCAGTTTATTAGCTCCCAAAAACATTCAGTACTTC,CASSLLAPKNIQYF
TRBV28,NA,TRBJ1-1,NA,TGTGCCAGCAGTTTAGGTCTCATAGCAGGGACCACTGAAGCTTTCTTT,CASSLGLIAGTTEAFF
TRBV3-1/TRBV3-2,TRBD2,TRBJ2-7,NA,TGTGCCAGCAGCCCGATCTTAGCGGGGGCATACGAGCAGTACTTC,CASSPILAGAYEQYF
TRBV28,NA,TRBJ2-3,NA,TGTGCCAGCAGTCTCCGCACAGATACGCAGTATTTT,CASSLRTDTQYF
TRBV7-2,TRBD2,TRBJ2-5,once,TGTGCCAGCAGCTTAGGACTAGCGGGAGGGGGCGGGGAGACCCAGTACTTC,CASSLGLAGGGGETQYF
TRBV5-1,TRBD1,TRBJ1-5,NA,TGCGCCAGCAGCCATACAGGGGGCGATCAGCCCCAGCATTTT,CASSHTGGDQPQHF
TRBV28,TRBD1,TRBJ1-5,NA,TGTGCCAGCAGTGACTGGACAGGGGTTAATCAGCCCCAGCATTTT,CASSDWTGVNQPQHF
TRBV5-5,NA,TRBJ2-2,NA,TGTGCCAGCAGCTTGGCCGTGAACACCGGGGAGCTGTTTTTT,CASSLAVNTGELFF
TRBV7-3,TRBD1,TRBJ2-7,NA,TGTGCCAGCAGCTCCGACAGGGGTTACGAGCAGTACTTC,CASSSDRGYEQYF
TRBV30,NA,TRBJ2-2,NA,TGTGCCTGGAACGGGGCGAACACCGGGGAGCTGTTTTTT,CAWNGANTGELFF
TRBV5-5,TRBD1,TRBJ1-4,NA,TGTGCCAGCAGCTTGGAGCCGGGACAGGGAACTGAAAAACTGTTTTTT,CASSLEPGQGTEKLFF
TRBV19,NA,TRBJ2-4,NA,TGTGCCAGTAGTCCTATCGGACTGGAAAACATTCAGTACTTC,CASSPIGLENIQYF
TRBV29-1,TRBD2,TRBJ2-5,NA,TGCAGCGCCGGGGGACTAGCGGAAGAGACCCAGTACTTC,CSAGGLAEETQYF
TRBV11-2,TRBD1,TRBJ1-6,NA,TGTGCCAGCACCGTCGGTGGCAGGGGGCATGGGGATTCACCCCTCCACTTT,CASTVGGRGHGDSPLHF
TRBV7-3,TRBD1,TRBJ1-1,NA,TGTGCCAGCAGCCCAGGGGGCATAACTGAAGCTTTCTTT,CASSPGGITEAFF
TRBV19,NA,TRBJ1-5,NA,TGTGCCAGTAAGGAACGACCGACAGCTAATCAGCCCCAGCATTTT,CASKERPTANQPQHF
TRBV6-5,TRBD2,TRBJ2-1,NA,TGTGCCAGCAGTCCCCACGGGACTAGCGGGAATGAGCAGTTCTTC,CASSPHGTSGNEQFF
TRBV6-2/TRBV6-3,TRBD1,TRBJ1-3,once,TGTGCCAGCAGCGCGACAGGGTCCTCTGGAAACACCATATATTTT,CASSATGSSGNTIYF
TRBV10-1,TRBD2,TRBJ2-3,NA,TGCGCCAGCCGCGGGACTAGCGGGAGTCATGTGGATACGCAGTATTTT,CASRGTSGSHVDTQYF
TRBV28,NA,TRBJ2-7,NA,TGTGCCAGCAGGAGCAGGGACGGATTCTACGAGCAGTACTTC,CASRSRDGFYEQYF
TRBV27,NA,TRBJ2-5,NA,TGTGCCAGCAGTACACGCACCCAAGAGACCCAGTACTTC,CASSTRTQETQYF
TRBV29-1,NA,TRBJ1-1,NA,TGCAGCGTCGAGGCCGGGCTGAACACTGAAGCTTTCTTT,CSVEAGLNTEAFF
TRBV28,NA,TRBJ1-4,NA,TGTGCCAGCAGGCGACGAGTCCGACGCGCAACTAATGAAAAACTGTTTTTT,CASRRRVRRATNEKLFF
TRBV7-3,TRBD1,TRBJ2-1,NA,TGTGCCAGCAGCCAGGACAGGGGCTCTAACAATGAGCAGTTCTTC,CASSQDRGSNNEQFF
TRBV18,TRBD1,TRBJ1-1,NA,TGTGCCAGCTCACCACCACAGGGGATGTGGAGAAAAACTGAAGCTTTCTTT,CASSPPQGMWRKTEAFF
TRBV4-3,NA,TRBJ2-4,NA,TGCGCCAGCAGCCGAGCTGGGGAGGCAGTTAATCCGGCCAAAAACATTCAGTACTTC,CASSRAGEAVNPAKNIQYF
TRBV29-1,NA,TRBJ2-3,NA,TGCAGCGTTGAGCTGACTGGAGATACGCAGTATTTT,CSVELTGDTQYF
TRBV2,NA,TRBJ2-5,NA,TGTGCCAGCGGGTTCAAGACCCAGTACTTC,CASGFKTQYF
TRBV5-1,TRBD2,TRBJ2-7,few,TGCGCCAGCAGCGACCTAGCGGGAGTAGCCTACGAGCAGTACTTC,CASSDLAGVAYEQYF
TRBV18,NA,TRBJ1-1,NA,TGTGCCAGCTCACCTCTGGCCGTCGGAGGCACTGAAGCTTTCTTT,CASSPLAVGGTEAFF
TRBV15,NA,TRBJ1-2,NA,TGTGCCACCAGCAAAAGACACGATCCCCTCTATGGCTACACCTTC,CATSKRHDPLYGYTF
TRBV5-1,NA,TRBJ1-6,NA,TGCGCCAGCAGCCTTCAGGGGAGGAGAGGATCCAATTCACCCCTCCACTTT,CASSLQGRRGSNSPLHF
TRBV19,NA,TRBJ2-6,NA,TGTGCCAGTAGTATTCTCGGACAGTTGGGGTCTGGGGCCAACGTCCTGACTTTC,CASSILGQLGSGANVLTF
TRBV9,NA,TRBJ2-5,NA,TGTGCCAGCAGCTCCACCGGGGGCCATGAGACCCAGTACTTC,CASSSTGGHETQYF
TRBV27,TRBD2,TRBJ2-7,NA,TGTGCCAGCAGACTTAGCGGGAGGGGTCCCTACGAGCAGTACTTC,CASRLSGRGPYEQYF
TRBV5-1,TRBD1,TRBJ1-1,few,TGCGCCAGCAGCTTGGACAGGGGTGAAGCTTTCTTT,CASSLDRGEAFF
TRBV5-3,TRBD1,TRBJ1-5,NA,TGTGCCAGAAGCTCCCTCAGGGGGTGCAGCAATCAGCCCCAGCATTTT,CARSSLRGCSNQPQHF
TRBV12-3/TRBV12-4,NA,TRBJ2-3,NA,TGTGCCAGCAGTTTAGGAGGGCTTTGGATGCAGTATTTT,CASSLGGLWMQYF
TRBV6-5,NA,TRBJ2-5,NA,TGTGCCGGGGACGGGGGACGGGAGACCCAGTACTTC,CAGDGGRETQYF
TRBV5-4,TRBD2,TRBJ2-7,NA,TGTGCCAGCAGCCTGGGAGTTAGCGGGAGTTCCTACGAGCAGTACTTC,CASSLGVSGSSYEQYF
TRBV19,NA,TRBJ2-7,NA,TGTGCCAGTAGTACCAGGACGGACCACTACGAGCAGTACTTC,CASSTRTDHYEQYF
TRBV2,NA,TRBJ2-3,once,TGTGCCAGCAGTGAAGTTCAGGGGCGGACAGATACGCAGTATTTT,CASSEVQGRTDTQYF
TRBV19,NA,TRBJ1-1,NA,TGTGCCAGTAGTATAGGGAGGGATAACACTGAAGCTTTCTTT,CASSIGRDNTEAFF
TRBV18,TRBD1,TRBJ1-4,NA,TGTGCCAGCTCAGCGGGTCAGGGGGCAACTAATGAAAAACTGTTTTTT,CASSAGQGATNEKLFF
TRBV28,TRBD2,TRBJ2-2,NA,TGTGCCAGCAGTTTCACTAGCGGGAACACCGGGGAGCTGTTTTTT,CASSFTSGNTGELFF
TRBV12-3/TRBV12-4,NA,TRBJ2-1,once,TGTGCCAGCAGTTTCGGCGTCCTTCGGCAGTTCTTC,CASSFGVLRQFF
TRBV29-1,TRBD2,TRBJ2-3,NA,TGCAGCGTTGAAGCGGGGGGAAAGCCTAGCACAGATACGCAGTATTTT,CSVEAGGKPSTDTQYF
TRBV3-1/TRBV3-2,NA,TRBJ1-2,NA,TGTGCCAGCAGCCCCCCGGCAGCTAACTATGGCTACACCTTC,CASSPPAANYGYTF
TRBV3-1/TRBV3-2,NA,TRBJ2-7,once,TGTGCCAGCAGCCAAGTGGGCAGGGCTCCCTACGAGCAGTACTTC,CASSQVGRAPYEQYF
TRBV11-2,NA,TRBJ2-7,NA,TGTGCCAGCAGCTTAGTACCTGTGTCAGAGGGAGAGCAGTACTTC,CASSLVPVSEGEQYF